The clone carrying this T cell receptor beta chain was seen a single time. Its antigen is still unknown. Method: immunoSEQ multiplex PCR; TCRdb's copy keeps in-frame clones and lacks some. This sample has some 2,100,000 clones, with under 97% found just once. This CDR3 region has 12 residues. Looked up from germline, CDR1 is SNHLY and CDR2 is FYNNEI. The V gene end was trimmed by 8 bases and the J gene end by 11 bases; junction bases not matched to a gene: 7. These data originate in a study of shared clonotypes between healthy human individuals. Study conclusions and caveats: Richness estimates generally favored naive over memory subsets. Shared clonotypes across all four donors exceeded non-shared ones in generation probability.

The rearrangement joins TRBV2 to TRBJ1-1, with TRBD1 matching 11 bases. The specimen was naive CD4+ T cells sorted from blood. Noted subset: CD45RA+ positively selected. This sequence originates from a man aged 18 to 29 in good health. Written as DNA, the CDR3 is TGTGCCAGCGTCGGACAGGGGGCGGTCGCTTTCTTT. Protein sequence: CASVGQGAVAFF. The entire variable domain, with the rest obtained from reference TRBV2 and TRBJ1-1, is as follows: EPEVTQTPSHQVTQMGQEVILRCVPISNHLYFYWYRQILGQKVEFLVSFYNNEISEKSEIFDDQFSVERPDGSNFTLKIRSTKLEDSAMYFCASVGQGAVAFFGQGTRLTVV.